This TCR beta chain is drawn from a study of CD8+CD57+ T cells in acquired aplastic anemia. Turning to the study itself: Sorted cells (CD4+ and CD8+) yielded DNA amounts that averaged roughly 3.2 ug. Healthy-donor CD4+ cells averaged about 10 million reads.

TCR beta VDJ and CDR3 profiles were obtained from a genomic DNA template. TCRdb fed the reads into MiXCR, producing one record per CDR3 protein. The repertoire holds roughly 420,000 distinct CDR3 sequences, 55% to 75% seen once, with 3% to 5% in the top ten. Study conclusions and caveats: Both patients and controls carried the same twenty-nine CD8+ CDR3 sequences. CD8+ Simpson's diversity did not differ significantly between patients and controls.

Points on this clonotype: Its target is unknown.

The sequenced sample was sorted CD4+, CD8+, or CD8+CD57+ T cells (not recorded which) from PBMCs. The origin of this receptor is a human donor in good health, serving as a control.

The CDR3 nucleotides read TGCGCCAGCAATCCAGGACAGTCATCGGGGGAGACCCAGTACTTC. Its protein product is CASNPGQSSGETQYF. The chain employs TRBV10-1 and TRBJ2-5; the D gene is possibly TRBD1 (6 bases). The CDR3 spans 15 residues. V was pared by 7 bases and J by 5 bases, with 20 bases between. Germline loops: CDR1 WNHNN, CDR2 SYGVQD (reference sequence).